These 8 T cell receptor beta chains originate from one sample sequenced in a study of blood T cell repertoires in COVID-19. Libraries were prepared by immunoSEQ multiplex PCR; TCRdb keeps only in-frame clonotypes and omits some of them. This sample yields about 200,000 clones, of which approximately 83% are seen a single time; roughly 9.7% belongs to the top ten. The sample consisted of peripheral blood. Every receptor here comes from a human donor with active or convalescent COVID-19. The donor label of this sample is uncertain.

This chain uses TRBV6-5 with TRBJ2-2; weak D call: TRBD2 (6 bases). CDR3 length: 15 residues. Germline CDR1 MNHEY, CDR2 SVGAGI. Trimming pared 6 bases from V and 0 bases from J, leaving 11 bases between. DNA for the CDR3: TGTGCCAGCAGCAAGGAGGGACCGAACACCGGGGAGCTGTTTTTT. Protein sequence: CASSKEGPNTGELFF.

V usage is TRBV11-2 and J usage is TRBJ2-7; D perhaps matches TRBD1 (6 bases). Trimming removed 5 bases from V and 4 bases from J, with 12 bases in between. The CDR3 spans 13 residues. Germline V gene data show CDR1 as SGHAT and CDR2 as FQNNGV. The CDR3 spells CASSLQRGYEQYF. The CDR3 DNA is TGTGCCAGCAGCCTACAAAGGGGGTACGAGCAGTACTTC.

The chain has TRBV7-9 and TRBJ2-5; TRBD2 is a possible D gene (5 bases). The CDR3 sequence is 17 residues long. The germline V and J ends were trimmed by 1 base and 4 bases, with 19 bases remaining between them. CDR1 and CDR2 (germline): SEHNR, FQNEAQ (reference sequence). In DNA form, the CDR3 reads TGTGCCAGCAGCTTAGGGCGGACCCGGGGTTTGCTAGAGACCCAGTACTTC. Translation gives CASSLGRTRGLLETQYF.

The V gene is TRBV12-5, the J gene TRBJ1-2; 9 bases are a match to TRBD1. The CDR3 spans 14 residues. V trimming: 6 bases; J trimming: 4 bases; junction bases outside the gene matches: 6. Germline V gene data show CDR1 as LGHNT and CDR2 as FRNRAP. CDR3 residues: CASGTWDRVYGYTF. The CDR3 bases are TGTGCTAGTGGGACTTGGGACAGGGTCTATGGCTACACCTTC.

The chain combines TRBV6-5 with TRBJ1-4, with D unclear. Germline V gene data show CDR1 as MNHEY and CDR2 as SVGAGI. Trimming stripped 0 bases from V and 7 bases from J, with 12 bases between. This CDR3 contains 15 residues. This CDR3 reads CASSYSPGSREKLFF. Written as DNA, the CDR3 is TGTGCCAGCAGTTACTCACCAGGCTCGCGTGAAAAACTGTTTTTT.

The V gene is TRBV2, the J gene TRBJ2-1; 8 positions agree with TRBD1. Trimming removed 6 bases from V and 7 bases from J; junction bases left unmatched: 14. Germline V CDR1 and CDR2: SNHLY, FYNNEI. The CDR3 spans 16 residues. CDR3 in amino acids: CASSPRTGQGRNEQFF. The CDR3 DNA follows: TGTGCCAGCAGCCCCCGGACCGGACAGGGCCGAAATGAGCAGTTCTTC.

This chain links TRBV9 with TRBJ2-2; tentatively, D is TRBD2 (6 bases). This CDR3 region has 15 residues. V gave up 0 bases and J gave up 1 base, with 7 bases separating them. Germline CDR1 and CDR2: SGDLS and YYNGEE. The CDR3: CASSVAGLNTGELFF. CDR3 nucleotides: TGTGCCAGCAGCGTAGCGGGACTGAACACCGGGGAGCTGTTTTTT.

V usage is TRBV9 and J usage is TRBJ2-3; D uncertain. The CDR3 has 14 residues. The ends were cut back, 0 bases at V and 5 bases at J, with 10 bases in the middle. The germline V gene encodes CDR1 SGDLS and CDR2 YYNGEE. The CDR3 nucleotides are TGTGCCAGCAGCGTAGGGCGGCGTGAAGATACGCAGTATTTT. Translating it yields CASSVGRREDTQYF.